The 9 T cell receptor beta chains presented below share a single source sample, sequenced in a study of T-cell memory formation after mild COVID-19. Each CDR3 protein is one row after TCRdb ran MiXCR on the 5' RACE reads. The repertoire holds approximately 250,000 distinct CDR3 sequences, with over 15% as singletons. Sequencing used PBMCs or a T cell subset sorted from them (not recorded which). These receptors originate from an adult woman who had mild COVID-19 (a few samples of this study predate the infection). Cell type and time point are not known.

The table lists this clonotype with many counts. The chain links TRBV7-2 to TRBJ2-1; TRBD2 aligns across 8 bases. The ends lost 6 bases at V and 8 bases at J; junction bases unmatched: 9. CDR1 is SGHTA and CDR2 is FQGNSA in the germline V gene. The CDR3 extends over 14 amino acids. CDR3 sequence (DNA): TGTGCCAGCAGTCGGCCGGGGGGGCTCGATGAGCAGTTCTTC. It yields the protein CASSRPGGLDEQFF.

Points on this clonotype: Being one base from a much bigger clone, this may be a read error. The V and J genes are TRBV15 and TRBJ2-1; 15 bases are shared with TRBD2. In germline, CDR1 is LNHNV, CDR2 YYDKDF (reference sequence). V gave up 4 bases and J gave up 10 bases; unmatched junction bases: 5. This CDR3 has 15 amino acids. DNA of the CDR3: TGTGCCACCAGCACCGTGGGACTAGCGGGGGGAGAGCAGTTCTTC. This sequence encodes CATSTVGLAGGEQFF. The variable domain in full, completed from reference TRBV15 and TRBJ2-1, reads DAMVIQNPRYQVTQFGKPVTLSCSQTLNHNVMYWYQQKSSQAPKLLFHYYDKDFNNEADTPDNFQSRRPNTSFCFLDIRSPGLGDTAMYLCATSTVGLAGGEQFFGPGTRLTVL.

This clonotype appeared a single time. The rearrangement links TRBV7-9 to TRBJ2-3; D is ambiguous. V dropped 6 bases and J dropped 6 bases, with 7 bases sitting between them. The CDR3 is 11 amino acids. The V gene's germline CDR1 is SEHNR and CDR2 FQNEAQ (reference sequence). The CDR3 sequence is CASRFGDTQYF. CDR3 DNA: TGTGCCAGCAGATTCGGGGATACGCAGTATTTT.

The rearrangement links TRBV5-4 to TRBJ2-1; 7 positions match TRBD2. Germline V CDR1 and CDR2: SGHNT, YYREEE (reference sequence). With 3 bases clipped from V and 0 bases from J, the junction kept 9 bases outside the gene matches. CDR3 length: 17 residues. CDR3 DNA: TGTGCCAGCAGCTCTCCTTCGCGGGGGATCTCCTACAATGAGCAGTTCTTC. Translation gives CASSSPSRGISYNEQFF.

This clonotype has more than one count but fewer than ten. This chain connects TRBV7-3 to TRBJ2-1; 9 bases match TRBD2. Germline CDR1 and CDR2: SGHTA and FQGTGA. J gave up 8 bases and V 3 bases, and 5 bases lay outside the gene matches. The CDR3 consists of 14 residues. In DNA, the CDR3 is TGTGCCAGCAGCTTGGCGGGGGGGATTGATGAGCAGTTCTTC. Its translation is CASSLAGGIDEQFF.

This clonotype was seen only a few times. This chain joins TRBV12-3 or TRBV12-4 and TRBJ1-1; D is unclear. The CDR3 runs to 11 residues. The germline V and J ends were trimmed by 7 bases and 3 bases, with 6 bases remaining between them. The CDR3 nucleotides are TGTGCCAGCACGCGGGACACTGAAGCTTTCTTT. Translating gives CASTRDTEAFF.

The chain is built from TRBV5-1 and TRBJ2-5; 8 bases align to TRBD2. The CDR3 is 14 residues long. The V segment lost 2 bases and the J segment 1 base; nucleotides outside the gene matches: 1. Germline assignment: CDR1 SGHRS and CDR2 YFSETQ. The chain's CDR3 is CASSLGLAQETQYF. DNA for the CDR3: TGCGCCAGCAGCTTAGGACTAGCCCAAGAGACCCAGTACTTC.

This chain joins TRBV5-1 and TRBJ2-4; 9 bases align to TRBD2. There are 16 residues in the CDR3. CDR1 and CDR2 (germline): SGHRS, YFSETQ. Unmatched junction bases numbered 9, after V lost 0 bases and J lost 8 bases. In nucleotides, the CDR3 is TGCGCCAGCAGCTTGGTGACTAGCGGAGGCATGGACATTCAGTACTTC. Its translation is CASSLVTSGGMDIQYF.

This clonotype was counted ten times or more. V is TRBV12-3 or TRBV12-4 and J is TRBJ1-2; D ambiguous. The CDR3 runs to 13 residues. The ends were cut back, 0 bases at V and 4 bases at J, with 6 bases in the middle. The CDR3 region has the DNA TGTGCCAGCAGTTTAGCGGGTTCCTATGGCTACACCTTC. Protein: CASSLAGSYGYTF.